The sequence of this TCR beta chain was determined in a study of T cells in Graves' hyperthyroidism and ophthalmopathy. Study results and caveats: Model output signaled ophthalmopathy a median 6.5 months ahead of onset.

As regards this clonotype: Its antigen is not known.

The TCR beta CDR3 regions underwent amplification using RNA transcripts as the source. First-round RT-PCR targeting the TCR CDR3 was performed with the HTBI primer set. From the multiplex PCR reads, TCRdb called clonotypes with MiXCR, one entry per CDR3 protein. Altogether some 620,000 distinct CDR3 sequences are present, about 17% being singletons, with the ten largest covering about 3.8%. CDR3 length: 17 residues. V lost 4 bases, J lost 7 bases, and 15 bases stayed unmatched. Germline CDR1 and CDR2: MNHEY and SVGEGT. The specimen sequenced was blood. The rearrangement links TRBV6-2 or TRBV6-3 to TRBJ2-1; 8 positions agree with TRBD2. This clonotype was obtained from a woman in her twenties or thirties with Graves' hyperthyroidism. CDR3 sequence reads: CASSSQLVAGLVNEQFF. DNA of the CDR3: TGTGCCAGCAGTTCACAGCTGGTAGCGGGACTGGTTAATGAGCAGTTCTTC.